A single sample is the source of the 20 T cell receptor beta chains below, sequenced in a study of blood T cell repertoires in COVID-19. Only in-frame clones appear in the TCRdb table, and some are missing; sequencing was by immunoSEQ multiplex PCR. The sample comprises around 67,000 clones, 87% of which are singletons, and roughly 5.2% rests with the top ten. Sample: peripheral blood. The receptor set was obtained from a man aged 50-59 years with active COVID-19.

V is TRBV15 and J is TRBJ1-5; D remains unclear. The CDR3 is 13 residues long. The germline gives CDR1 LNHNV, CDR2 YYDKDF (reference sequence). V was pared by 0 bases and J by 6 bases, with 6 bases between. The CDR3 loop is CATSRDLSQPQHF. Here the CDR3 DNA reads TGTGCCACCAGCAGAGATCTGTCTCAGCCCCAGCATTTT.

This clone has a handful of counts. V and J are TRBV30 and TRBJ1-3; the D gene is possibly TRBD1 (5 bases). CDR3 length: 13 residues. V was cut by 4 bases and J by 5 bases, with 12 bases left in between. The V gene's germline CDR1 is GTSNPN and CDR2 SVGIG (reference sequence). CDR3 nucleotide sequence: TGTGCCTGGACAGCGAAGGGGAGAAACACCATATATTTT. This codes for CAWTAKGRNTIYF.

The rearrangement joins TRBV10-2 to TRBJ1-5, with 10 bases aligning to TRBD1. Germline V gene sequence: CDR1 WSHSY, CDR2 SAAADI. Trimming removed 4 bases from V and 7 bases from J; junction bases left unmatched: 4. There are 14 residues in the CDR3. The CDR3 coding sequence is TGCGCCAGCAGTGGACAGGGGGCTTGGCAGCCCCAGCATTTT. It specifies CASSGQGAWQPQHF.

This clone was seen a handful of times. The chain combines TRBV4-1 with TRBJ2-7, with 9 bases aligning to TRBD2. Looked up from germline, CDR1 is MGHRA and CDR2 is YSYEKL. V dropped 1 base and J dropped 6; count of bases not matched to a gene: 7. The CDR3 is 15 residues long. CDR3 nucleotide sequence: TGCGCCAGCAGCCAAGTTGGGGTAGCGGGAGTCGAGCAGTACTTC. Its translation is CASSQVGVAGVEQYF.

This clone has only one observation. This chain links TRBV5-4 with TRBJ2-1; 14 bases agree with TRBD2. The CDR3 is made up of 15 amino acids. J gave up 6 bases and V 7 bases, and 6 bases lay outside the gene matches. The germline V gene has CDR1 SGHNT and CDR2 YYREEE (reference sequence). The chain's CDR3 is CASRLAGGPGNEQFF. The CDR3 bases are TGTGCCAGCCGACTAGCGGGAGGGCCGGGCAATGAGCAGTTCTTC.

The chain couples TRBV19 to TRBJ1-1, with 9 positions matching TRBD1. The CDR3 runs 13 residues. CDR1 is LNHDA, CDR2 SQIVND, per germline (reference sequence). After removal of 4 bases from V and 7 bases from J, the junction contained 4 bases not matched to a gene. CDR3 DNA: TGTGCCAGTAGTAGATCGACAGGGGGTGAAGCTTTCTTT. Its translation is CASSRSTGGEAFF.

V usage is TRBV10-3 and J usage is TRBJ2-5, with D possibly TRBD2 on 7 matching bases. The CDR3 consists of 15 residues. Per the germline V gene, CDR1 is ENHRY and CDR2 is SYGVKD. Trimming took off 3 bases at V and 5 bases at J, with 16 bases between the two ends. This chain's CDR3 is CAISDGGGGLETQYF. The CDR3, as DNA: TGTGCCATCAGTGATGGGGGAGGGGGGTTGGAGACCCAGTACTTC.

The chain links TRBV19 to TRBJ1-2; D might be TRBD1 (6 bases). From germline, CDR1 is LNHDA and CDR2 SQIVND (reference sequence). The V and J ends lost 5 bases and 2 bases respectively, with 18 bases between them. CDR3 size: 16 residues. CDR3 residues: CASSVTGTQRNYGYTF. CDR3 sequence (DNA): TGTGCCAGTAGTGTGACCGGGACACAAAGGAACTATGGCTACACCTTC.

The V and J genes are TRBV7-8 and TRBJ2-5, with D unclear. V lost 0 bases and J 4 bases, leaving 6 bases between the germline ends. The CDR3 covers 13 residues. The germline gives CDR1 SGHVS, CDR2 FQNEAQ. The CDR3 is CASSLAQAETQYF. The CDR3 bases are TGTGCCAGCAGCTTAGCGCAGGCAGAGACCCAGTACTTC.

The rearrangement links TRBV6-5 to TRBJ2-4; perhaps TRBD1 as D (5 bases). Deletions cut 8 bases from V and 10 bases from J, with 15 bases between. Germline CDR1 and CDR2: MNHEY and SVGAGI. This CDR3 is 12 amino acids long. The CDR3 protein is CASGAPPRIQYF. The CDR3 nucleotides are TGTGCCAGCGGGGCTCCTCCAAGGATTCAGTACTTC.

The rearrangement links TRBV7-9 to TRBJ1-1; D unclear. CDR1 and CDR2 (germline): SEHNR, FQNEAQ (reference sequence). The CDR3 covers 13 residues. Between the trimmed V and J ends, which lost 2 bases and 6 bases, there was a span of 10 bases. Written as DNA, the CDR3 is TGTGCCAGCAGCTTACGAGACAATTCTGAAGCTTTCTTT. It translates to CASSLRDNSEAFF.

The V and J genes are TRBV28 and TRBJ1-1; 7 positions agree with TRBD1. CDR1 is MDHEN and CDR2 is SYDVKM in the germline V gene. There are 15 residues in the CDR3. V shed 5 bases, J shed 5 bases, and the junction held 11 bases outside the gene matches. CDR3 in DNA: TGTGCCAGCAGTGCCCGACAGGGTTATAGTACTGAAGCTTTCTTT. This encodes CASSARQGYSTEAFF.

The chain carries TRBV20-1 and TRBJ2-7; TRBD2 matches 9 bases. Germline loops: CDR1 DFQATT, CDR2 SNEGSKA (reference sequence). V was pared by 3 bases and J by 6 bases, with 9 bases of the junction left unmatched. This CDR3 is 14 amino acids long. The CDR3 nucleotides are TGCAGTGCTAGTCTTAGCGGGAGCGGGCGCGAGCAGTACTTC. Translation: CSASLSGSGREQYF.

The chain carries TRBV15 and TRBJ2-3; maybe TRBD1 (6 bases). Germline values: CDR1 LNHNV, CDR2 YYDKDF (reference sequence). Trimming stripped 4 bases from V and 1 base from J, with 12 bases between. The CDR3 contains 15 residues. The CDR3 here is CATSKNGGGTDTQYF. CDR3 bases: TGTGCCACCAGCAAAAATGGGGGCGGCACAGATACGCAGTATTTT.

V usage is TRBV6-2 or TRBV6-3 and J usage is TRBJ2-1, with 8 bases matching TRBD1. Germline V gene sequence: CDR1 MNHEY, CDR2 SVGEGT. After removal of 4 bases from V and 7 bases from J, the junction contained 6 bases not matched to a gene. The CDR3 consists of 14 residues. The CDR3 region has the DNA TGTGCCAGCAGTTGGCTCAGGGGGCTTAATGAGCAGTTCTTC. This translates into CASSWLRGLNEQFF.

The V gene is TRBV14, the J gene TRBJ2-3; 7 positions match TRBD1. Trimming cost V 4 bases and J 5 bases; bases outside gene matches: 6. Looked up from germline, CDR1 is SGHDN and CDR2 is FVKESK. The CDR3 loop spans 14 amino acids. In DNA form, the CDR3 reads TGTGCCAGCAGCCGAAGGGGGCTCATAGATACGCAGTATTTT. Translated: CASSRRGLIDTQYF.

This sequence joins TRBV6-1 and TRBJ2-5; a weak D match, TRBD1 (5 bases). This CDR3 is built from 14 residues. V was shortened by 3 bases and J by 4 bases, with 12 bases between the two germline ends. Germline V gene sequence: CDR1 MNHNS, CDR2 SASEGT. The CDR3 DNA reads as TGTGCCAGCAGTGATAGGGGCGTGGGAGAGACCCAGTACTTC. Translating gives CASSDRGVGETQYF.

This CDR3 reads CASITSGNQPQHF. CDR3 sequence (DNA): TGTGCCAGCATTACCTCGGGGAATCAGCCCCAGCATTTT. This rearrangement joins TRBV28 to TRBJ1-5; D not resolved. The CDR3 runs to 13 residues. Deletions cut 7 bases from V and 4 bases from J, with 11 bases between. Germline values: CDR1 MDHEN, CDR2 SYDVKM.

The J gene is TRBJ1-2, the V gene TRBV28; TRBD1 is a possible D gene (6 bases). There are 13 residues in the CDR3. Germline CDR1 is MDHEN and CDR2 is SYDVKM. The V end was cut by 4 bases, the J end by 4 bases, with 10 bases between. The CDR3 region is CASSSSGVYGYTF. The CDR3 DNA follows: TGTGCCAGCAGTTCATCAGGGGTCTATGGCTACACCTTC.

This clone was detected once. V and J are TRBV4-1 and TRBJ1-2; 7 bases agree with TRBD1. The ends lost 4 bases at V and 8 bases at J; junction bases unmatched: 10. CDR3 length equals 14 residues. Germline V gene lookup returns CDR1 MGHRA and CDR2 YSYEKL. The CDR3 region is CASSRETGQLGYTF. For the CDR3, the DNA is TGCGCCAGCAGCCGAGAGACAGGGCAACTGGGCTACACCTTC.